The 13 T cell receptor beta chains reported below all come from one sample, sequenced in a study of blood T cell repertoires in COVID-19. Clones were sequenced by immunoSEQ multiplex PCR, and TCRdb holds only the in-frame ones, with some missing. The table shows under 300,000 clones, with approximately 89% occurring only once. The sample taken for sequencing was PBMCs or T cells enriched from blood (not recorded which). These receptors were obtained from a woman aged 40 to 50 with acute COVID-19.

This chain joins TRBV10-3 and TRBJ2-5; the match to TRBD2 covers 10 bases. After removal of 9 bases from V and 5 bases from J, the junction contained 15 bases not matched to a gene. The CDR3 covers 16 residues. The germline CDR1 and CDR2 sequences are ENHRY and SYGVKD. CDR3 region: CAISGGLPSGSETQYF. The CDR3 DNA is TGTGCCATAAGCGGCGGGCTCCCTAGCGGGAGTGAGACCCAGTACTTC.

The J gene is TRBJ1-2, the V gene TRBV4-3, with 7 bases aligning to TRBD1. V gave up 4 bases and J gave up 4 bases; unmatched junction bases: 6. Germline V gene data show CDR1 as LGHNA and CDR2 as YSLEER. The CDR3 is 14 residues long. The CDR3 region has the DNA TGCGCCAGCAGCCCGCAGACAGGGCCCTATGGCTACACCTTC. Its translation is CASSPQTGPYGYTF.

The gene calls are TRBV2 and TRBJ1-2; unclear D gene. From germline, CDR1 is SNHLY and CDR2 FYNNEI. This CDR3 comprises 14 residues. V dropped 2 bases and J dropped 2 bases, with 9 bases sitting between them. CDR3 in DNA: TGTGCCAGCAGTGAAAAATTAGCAAACTATGGCTACACCTTC. Its translation: CASSEKLANYGYTF. Full variable domain (rest looked up from reference TRBV2 and TRBJ1-2): EPEVTQTPSHQVTQMGQEVILRCVPISNHLYFYWYRQILGQKVEFLVSFYNNEISEKSEIFDDQFSVERPDGSNFTLKIRSTKLEDSAMYFCASSEKLANYGYTFGSGTRLTVV.

The chain uses TRBV18 and TRBJ2-1; 7 nucleotides agree with TRBD2. With V trimmed by 3 bases and J by 9 bases, 5 bases remained unmatched. In germline, CDR1 is KGHSH, CDR2 LQKENI. The CDR3 has 13 amino acids. The CDR3 sequence is CASSPGLVSEQFF. CDR3 coding DNA: TGTGCCAGCTCACCCGGACTAGTCTCTGAGCAGTTCTTC. Combining the CDR3 with reference TRBV18 and TRBJ2-1 gives the whole variable domain NAGVMQNPRHLVRRRGQEARLRCSPMKGHSHVYWYRQLPEEGLKFMVYLQKENIIDESGMPKERFSAEFPKEGPSILRIQQVVRGDSAAYFCASSPGLVSEQFFGPGTRLTVL.

V and J are TRBV11-3 and TRBJ1-3; the D gene is possibly TRBD1 (6 bases). Germline V gives CDR1 SGHNT, CDR2 YENEEA. The germline V and J ends were trimmed by 2 bases and 0 bases, with 17 bases remaining between them. The CDR3 runs 18 residues. As DNA, the CDR3 is TGTGCCAGCAGCTTACTCGGACAGAGTCCTACCTCTGGAAACACCATATATTTT. Protein sequence: CASSLLGQSPTSGNTIYF.

This chain connects TRBV4-1 to TRBJ1-4; 11 bases line up with TRBD1. The CDR3 extends over 19 amino acids. Germline assignment: CDR1 MGHRA and CDR2 YSYEKL. Losses at the gene ends were 0 bases for V and 7 bases for J; bases not matched to a gene: 13. This CDR3 reads CASSQEGRSVGTGGEKLFF. The CDR3 bases are TGCGCCAGCAGCCAAGAAGGAAGATCTGTCGGGACAGGGGGTGAAAAACTGTTTTTT.

The rearrangement uses TRBV9 and TRBJ1-2; tentative D call: TRBD1 (6 bases). CDR3 length: 15 amino acids. The ends were cut back, 4 bases at V and 4 bases at J, with 17 bases in the middle. Germline V lookup: CDR1 SGDLS, CDR2 YYNGEE. The CDR3 is CASSPRTGTLYGYTF. In DNA, the CDR3 is TGTGCCAGCAGCCCAAGGACCGGGACACTCTATGGCTACACCTTC.

The chain employs TRBV9 and TRBJ2-5, with 10 bases matching TRBD2. The CDR3 is made up of 16 amino acids. V lost 0 bases and J lost 5; bases outside the gene matches: 7. From germline, CDR1 is SGDLS and CDR2 YYNGEE. CDR3 sequence (DNA): TGTGCCAGCAGCGTAGGGCCAGCGGGAGGGCCGGAGACCCAGTACTTC. This gives the protein CASSVGPAGGPETQYF.

This clone was counted a few times. This chain connects TRBV5-1 to TRBJ1-2; 9 positions match TRBD1. CDR3 size: 14 residues. V shed 5 bases and J 7 bases; nucleotides not matched to a gene: 9. Germline assignment: CDR1 SGHRS and CDR2 YFSETQ. The CDR3 nucleotides are TGCGCCAGCAGTTCGTCCACAGGGGGCTTTGGCTACACCTTC. This translates into CASSSSTGGFGYTF. The complete variable domain, with remaining parts taken from reference TRBV5-1 and TRBJ1-2, reads KAGVTQTPRYLIKTRGQQVTLSCSPISGHRSVSWYQQTPGQGLQFLFEYFSETQRNKGNFPGRFSGRQFSNSRSEMNVSTLELGDSALYLCASSSSTGGFGYTFGSGTRLTVV.

The chain employs TRBV20-1 and TRBJ1-6, with 7 positions matching TRBD1. J lost 4 bases, V lost 3 bases, and 6 bases had no gene match. CDR1 and CDR2 (germline): DFQATT, SNEGSKA (reference sequence). The CDR3 has 15 residues. The CDR3 DNA follows: TGCAGTGCTAGTCCGCGACAGGGTTATAATTCACCCCTCCACTTT. Translation gives CSASPRQGYNSPLHF.

V gene TRBV2 combines with J gene TRBJ2-5; D not resolved. The CDR3 loop spans 14 amino acids. Germline V gene data show CDR1 as SNHLY and CDR2 as FYNNEI. V lost 7 bases and J 0 bases, leaving 12 bases between the germline ends. Written as DNA, the CDR3 is TGTGCCAGCACCCCTCCCCGGTACCAAGAGACCCAGTACTTC. Translated, it gives CASTPPRYQETQYF.

The CDR3 DNA reads as TGTGCCAGCAGCTTGCCGTCAGCAGGGTCCTCTGGAAACACCATATATTTT. Amino acids: CASSLPSAGSSGNTIYF. The chain joins TRBV5-6 to TRBJ1-3, with D tentatively TRBD1 (5 bases). This CDR3 is built from 17 residues. Germline loops: CDR1 SGHDT, CDR2 YYEEEE. V gave up 1 base and J gave up 0 bases, with 14 bases separating them.

The rearrangement links TRBV6-4 to TRBJ1-2; D possibly corresponds to TRBD1 (6 bases). Germline-derived CDR1 and CDR2 are MRHNA and SNTAGT. V lost 1 base and J 10 bases, leaving 13 bases between the germline ends. This CDR3 has 13 amino acids. CDR3 sequence reads: CASSDWSGVAYTF. CDR3 coding DNA: TGTGCCAGCAGTGACTGGTCAGGGGTCGCCTACACCTTC.